This entry lists 25 T cell receptor beta chains sequenced from one sample in a study of CD8 T cells in Susac syndrome. Reverse transcription of roughly 0.45 to 1 ug RNA used random hexamers. MiXCR, applied by TCRdb to the immunoSEQ multiplex PCR reads, yields one record per CDR3 protein. Here the sample spans roughly 170,000 distinct CDR3 sequences, approximately 94% being singletons. The sequenced sample was CD4+ T cells from PBMCs. These receptors were collected from a human donor with multiple sclerosis.

This chain connects TRBV21-1 to TRBJ1-1. TRBV21-1 is designated a pseudogene. The CDR3 consists of 17 residues. The CDR3, as DNA: TGTGCCAGCAGCAACCTAGGCTTCAGGTGCCTCAACACTGAAGCTTTCTTT. Its translation: CASSNLGFRCLNTEAFF.

This chain links TRBV7-9 with TRBJ2-2; D might be TRBD1 (6 bases). Trimming stripped 5 bases from V and 4 bases from J, with 11 bases between. This CDR3 contains 14 residues. The germline V gene encodes CDR1 SEHNR and CDR2 FQNEAQ (reference sequence). The CDR3 reads CASSQDSSTGELFF. CDR3 in DNA: TGTGCCAGCAGCCAGGACAGCTCCACCGGGGAGCTGTTTTTT.

The V call is TRBV25-1, the J call TRBJ1-1; the D gene is possibly TRBD1 (5 bases). Germline assignment: CDR1 MGHDK and CDR2 SYGVNS. Deletions cut 4 bases from V and 6 bases from J, with 15 bases between. This CDR3 has 14 residues. CDR3 amino acids: CASSVGGSRAEAFF. CDR3 DNA: TGTGCCAGCAGTGTGGGAGGGTCCAGGGCTGAAGCTTTCTTT.

The CDR3 is CASSLRADTQYF. DNA of the CDR3: TGTGCCAGCAGTTTAAGGGCAGATACGCAGTATTTT. The chain joins TRBV28 to TRBJ2-3, with D unclear. The V and J ends lost 2 bases and 4 bases respectively, with 4 bases between them. This CDR3 has 12 amino acids. The germline V gene encodes CDR1 MDHEN and CDR2 SYDVKM.

The chain is built from TRBV10-3 and TRBJ2-2; D is uncertain. The CDR3 totals 12 residues. The germline CDR1 and CDR2 sequences are ENHRY and SYGVKD. V lost 4 bases and J 5 bases, leaving 5 bases between the germline ends. Here the CDR3 DNA reads TGTGCCATCAGTGTAGCAACCGGGGAGCTGTTTTTT. It specifies CAISVATGELFF.

V usage is TRBV9 and J usage is TRBJ2-1; 8 nucleotides match TRBD2. V shed 3 bases, J shed 8 bases, and the junction held 10 bases outside the gene matches. The CDR3 extends over 15 amino acids. Germline V lookup: CDR1 SGDLS, CDR2 YYNGEE. The CDR3 here is CASSAQAGARDEQFF. The CDR3 DNA sequence: TGTGCCAGCAGCGCCCAAGCGGGAGCACGCGATGAGCAGTTCTTC.

The chain couples TRBV2 to TRBJ1-2; no clear D gene. This CDR3 has 14 residues. V was cut by 6 bases and J by 0 bases, with 11 bases left in between. The V gene's germline CDR1 is SNHLY and CDR2 FYNNEI. This chain's CDR3 is CASRGPETNYGYTF. The DNA for the CDR3 is TGTGCCAGCAGGGGCCCTGAGACTAACTATGGCTACACCTTC.

In its sample, this clonotype was seen once. V gene TRBV20-1 combines with J gene TRBJ2-1, with D perhaps matching TRBD2 (5 bases). This CDR3 comprises 12 residues. Trimming took 5 bases from V and 10 from J, leaving 15 bases between them. The germline V gene encodes CDR1 DFQATT and CDR2 SNEGSKA (reference sequence). CDR3 nucleotides: TGCAGTGCTGGATCTCTCTCGGGGGAGCAGTTCTTC. This sequence encodes CSAGSLSGEQFF.

In the case of this clonotype: The junction does not match germline at one end; this may be a read error. The genes are TRBV2 and TRBJ2-7; 10 bases line up with TRBD2. Germline lookup yields CDR1 SNHLY and CDR2 FYNNEI. The CDR3 loop spans 14 amino acids. The CDR3 protein is CASREGLAAYGQYF. The CDR3 DNA reads as TGTGCCAGCAGGGAAGGACTAGCGGCCTACGGGCAGTACTTC. Combining the CDR3 with reference TRBV2 and TRBJ2-7 gives the whole variable domain EPEVTQTPSHQVTQMGQEVILRCVPISNHLYFYWYRQILGQKVEFLVSFYNNEISEKSEIFDDQFSVERPDGSNFTLKIRSTKLEDSAMYFCASREGLAAYGQYFGPGTRLTVT.

V is TRBV7-6 and J is TRBJ2-7; either TRBD1 or TRBD2 may supply D (7 bases each). Germline CDR1 is SGHVS and CDR2 is FNYEAQ. There are 15 residues in the CDR3. With 1 base removed from V and 2 bases from J, the gap between germline ends came to 12 bases. As DNA, the CDR3 is TGTGCCAGCAGCTTAGGGTCAGGGGGGGCCTACGAGCAGTACTTC. Translation: CASSLGSGGAYEQYF. Full variable domain (rest looked up from reference TRBV7-6 and TRBJ2-7): GAGVSQSPRYKVTKRGQDVALRCDPISGHVSLYWYRQALGQGPEFLTYFNYEAQQDKSGLPNDRFSAERPEGSISTLTIQRTEQRDSAMYRCASSLGSGGAYEQYFGPGTRLTVT.

The chain joins TRBV14 to TRBJ2-3; maybe TRBD2 (6 bases). The CDR3 loop spans 15 amino acids. CDR1 and CDR2 (germline): SGHDN, FVKESK. The V end was cut by 0 bases, the J end by 0 bases, with 7 bases between. CDR3 sequence: CASSQDRGSTDTQYF. Here the CDR3 DNA reads TGTGCCAGCAGCCAAGATCGGGGGAGCACAGATACGCAGTATTTT. Filled out from reference TRBV14 and TRBJ2-3, the complete variable domain reads EAGVTQFPSHSVIEKGQTVTLRCDPISGHDNLYWYRRVMGKEIKFLLHFVKESKQDESGMPNNRFLAERTGGTYSTLKVQPAELEDSGVYFCASSQDRGSTDTQYFGPGTRLTVL.

This chain links TRBV5-4 with TRBJ2-7, with TRBD1 identical over 7 bases. J was trimmed by 3 bases and V by 4 bases; bases with no gene match: 7. Germline V lookup: CDR1 SGHNT, CDR2 YYREEE (reference sequence). CDR3 length: 14 residues. The CDR3 DNA is TGTGCCAGCAGCCCGCGGACAGGAGTCTACGAGCAGTACTTC. Translating it yields CASSPRTGVYEQYF.

The CDR3 sequence is CASSQELPYGRAPYNEQFF. CDR3 nucleotides: TGCGCCAGCAGCCAAGAACTCCCCTACGGGAGGGCCCCATACAATGAGCAGTTCTTC. The chain couples TRBV4-3 to TRBJ2-1; 8 nucleotides align to TRBD2. The CDR3 length is 19 residues. Germline CDR1 LGHNA, CDR2 YSLEER. V shed 0 bases and J 4 bases; nucleotides not matched to a gene: 14.

This chain joins TRBV5-1 and TRBJ2-5; 7 nucleotides line up with TRBD2. Germline trimming cut 0 bases from V and 3 bases from J; bases unmatched to any gene: 5. Per germline, CDR1 SGHRS and CDR2 YFSETQ. The CDR3 runs to 15 residues. For the CDR3, the DNA is TGCGCCAGCAGCTTGGCCCCGGGAGGCGAAGAGACCCAGTACTTC. Amino acid sequence: CASSLAPGGEETQYF.

V gene TRBV6-2 or TRBV6-3 combines with J gene TRBJ2-7; no firm D call. Looked up from germline, CDR1 is MNHEY and CDR2 is SVGEGT. The CDR3 is 13 amino acids. Trimming left V 4 bases short and J 1 base short, with 8 bases between. CDR3 sequence reads: CASSSSNSYEQYF. The CDR3 nucleotides read TGTGCCAGCAGTTCATCGAATTCCTACGAGCAGTACTTC.

This rearrangement joins TRBV3-1 to TRBJ2-2, with D tentatively TRBD2 (5 bases). This CDR3 contains 14 residues. V was clipped by 3 bases and J by 6 bases, with 11 bases between them. The germline CDR1 and CDR2 sequences are LGHDT and YNNKEL (reference sequence). CDR3 residues: CASSQDGRAGELFF. Here the CDR3 DNA reads TGTGCCAGCAGCCAGGACGGGCGGGCCGGGGAGCTGTTTTTT.

The sample holds one count of this clonotype. The V gene is TRBV20-1, the J gene TRBJ2-3, with D uncertain. Germline V gives CDR1 DFQATT, CDR2 SNEGSKA (reference sequence). This CDR3 comprises 11 residues. V was trimmed by 4 bases and J by 8 bases, leaving 10 bases between them. The CDR3 spells CSAKIGVTQYF. Here the CDR3 DNA reads TGCAGTGCTAAGATTGGGGTTACGCAGTATTTT.

This chain's CDR3 is CASRPAGHTGELFF. CDR3 nucleotides: TGCGCCAGCAGGCCAGCGGGGCACACCGGGGAGCTGTTTTTT. The chain employs TRBV5-1 and TRBJ2-2, with 7 bases aligning to TRBD2. V lost 5 bases to trimming and J lost 3 bases; unmatched junction nucleotides: 4. Germline lookup yields CDR1 SGHRS and CDR2 YFSETQ. The CDR3 is made up of 14 amino acids.

The chain employs TRBV5-4 and TRBJ2-5, with 7 bases aligning to TRBD2. The CDR3 runs to 15 residues. Germline values: CDR1 SGHNT, CDR2 YYREEE (reference sequence). V lost 1 base, J lost 2 bases, and 5 bases stayed unmatched. As DNA, the CDR3 is TGTGCCAGCAGCTTGTCTGCGGGAGAACAAGAGACCCAGTACTTC. Protein sequence: CASSLSAGEQETQYF.

The chain carries TRBV20-1 and TRBJ2-1; possible D gene TRBD2, 7 bases. CDR1 and CDR2 (germline): DFQATT, SNEGSKA (reference sequence). The germline V and J ends were trimmed by 6 bases and 8 bases, with 17 bases remaining between them. The CDR3 extends over 13 amino acids. DNA for the CDR3: TGCAGTGCCCAACCCGGGGGGCGGTATGAGCAGTTCTTC. The encoded protein is CSAQPGGRYEQFF.

The chain couples TRBV5-1 to TRBJ2-3; 10 positions agree with TRBD1. Germline V gene lookup returns CDR1 SGHRS and CDR2 YFSETQ. The CDR3 contains 16 residues. V was clipped by 0 bases and J by 3 bases; unmatched bases: 4. CDR3 loop: CASSLGGTGDTDTQYF. As DNA, the CDR3 is TGCGCCAGCAGCTTGGGTGGGACAGGGGATACAGATACGCAGTATTTT.

The chain carries TRBV20-1 and TRBJ2-7; 8 positions match TRBD2. CDR1 is DFQATT and CDR2 is SNEGSKA in the germline V gene (reference sequence). Germline trimming cut 4 bases from V and 6 bases from J; bases unmatched to any gene: 8. CDR3 length equals 13 residues. The CDR3 loop is CSANKQLAAEQYF. For the CDR3, the DNA is TGCAGTGCTAACAAACAACTAGCGGCCGAGCAGTACTTC.

This chain's CDR3 is CASSQGLVAGYEQYF. The CDR3 bases are TGTGCCAGCAGCCAAGGCCTGGTAGCGGGCTACGAGCAGTACTTC. The chain employs TRBV3-1 and TRBJ2-7; 7 bases align to TRBD2. Germline assignment: CDR1 LGHDT and CDR2 YNNKEL (reference sequence). J gave up 3 bases and V 1 base, and 6 bases lay outside the gene matches. The CDR3 loop spans 15 amino acids.

The J gene is TRBJ2-5, the V gene TRBV5-1; 14 positions agree with TRBD2. CDR1 and CDR2 (germline): SGHRS, YFSETQ. The V segment lost 3 bases and the J segment 5 bases; nucleotides outside the gene matches: 6. The CDR3 has 16 residues. The CDR3, as DNA: TGCGCCAGCAGCTGGGAGACTAGCGGGGGGGCGGAGACCCAGTACTTC. Translated, it gives CASSWETSGGAETQYF. Full variable domain (rest looked up from reference TRBV5-1 and TRBJ2-5): KAGVTQTPRYLIKTRGQQVTLSCSPISGHRSVSWYQQTPGQGLQFLFEYFSETQRNKGNFPGRFSGRQFSNSRSEMNVSTLELGDSALYLCASSWETSGGAETQYFGPGTRLLVL.

The chain couples TRBV12-3 or TRBV12-4 to TRBJ1-1, with 8 bases lining up with TRBD1. The CDR3 is 14 residues long. V lost 4 bases to trimming and J lost 2 bases; unmatched junction nucleotides: 3. The CDR3 nucleotides read TGTGCCAGCAGTTATCAGGGGGCAAACACTGAAGCTTTCTTT. This codes for CASSYQGANTEAFF.